This T cell receptor beta chain was captured in a study of T cells in Graves' hyperthyroidism and ophthalmopathy. The study included ophthalmopathy patients with Clinical Activity Score at least 3, NOSPECS grade at least 4 and duration under 3 months. Study-wide results and limits: Expanded thyroid clonotypes (above 0.001) were mostly also found in blood. Ophthalmopathy prediction by the model preceded onset by a median about 6.8 months.

RNA transcripts were the template for amplifying TCR beta CDR3 regions. A set of HTBI primers served as the primers for a first-round RT-PCR of the TCR CDR3. TCRdb itself ran the multiplex PCR reads through MiXCR, one entry per CDR3 protein. Seen here are some 490,000 distinct CDR3 sequences, about 20% observed once, and the top ten hold around 54%. Germline V CDR1 and CDR2: SGHRS, YFSETQ. This CDR3 region has 17 residues. J gave up 4 bases and V 0 bases, and 8 bases lay outside the gene matches. A few counts support this clonotype. The antigen remains unidentified. The genes are TRBV5-1 and TRBJ2-1; TRBD2 matches 9 bases. The specimen sequenced was blood. This clonotype was sampled from a woman in her 70s with Graves' ophthalmopathy. The CDR3 DNA reads as TGCGCCAGCAGCTTGGTGGGACTAGCTCTCGGTTACAATGAGCAGTTCTTC. It yields the protein CASSLVGLALGYNEQFF.